The T cell receptor beta chain described here comes from a study of T cells in Graves' hyperthyroidism and ophthalmopathy (dated by TCRdb to 2018 to 2020). Regarding the complete study: Peripheral blood was collected at initial diagnosis, before any treatment. Following sampling, methimazole starting at 30 mg daily was given to hyperthyroidism patients, and high-dose intravenous methylprednisolone was given to ophthalmopathy patients. Prospective prediction of ophthalmopathy was tested in an independent validation cohort of under 20 hyperthyroidism patients and some 17 patients who later progressed to ophthalmopathy. Thyroid tissue and blood T-cell repertoires from six Graves' hyperthyroidism patients were also compared in the study. A discovery cohort of around 100 patients, about 40 with Graves' ophthalmopathy and under 60 with stable Graves' hyperthyroidism, was used to find distinguishing TCR V-J signatures. The paper reports TCR Vbeta CDR3 sequencing of approximately 140 peripheral blood samples: around 41 ophthalmopathy, over 70 hyperthyroidism and roughly 17 progressor patients. For training and testing, the approximately 92 patients in the discovery cohort were randomly divided in a 7:3 ratio. Here is what the overall study found, with its caveats: Most expanded thyroid clonotypes (frequency above 0.001) were also detected in blood, a finding suggesting that blood repertoires may reflect thyroid immune responses. During validation, the model predicted progression to ophthalmopathy a median of approximately 7 months ahead of onset, with 60% to 71% sensitivity and 72.22% specificity. A 13 V-J signature model separated ophthalmopathy from stable hyperthyroidism, with over 85% sensitivity and roughly 81% specificity in cross-validation and 80%/75% in testing. No statistical method was used to set the sample size in advance, and investigators knew the group allocation.

Stable Graves' hyperthyroidism was defined as no progression to ophthalmopathy during 18 months of follow-up. Hyperthyroidism patients were aged 18 to 65 years and newly diagnosed, with disease duration of less than 2 months. Any patient with an uncontrolled infection, another autoimmune disease, pregnancy or lactation was excluded. Diagnoses were established on the basis of clinical symptoms, serum thyroxine and TRAb, thyroid ultrasound, and orbital computed tomography. PBMCs were isolated from approximately 10 ml of fresh peripheral blood by Ficoll-Paque density gradient centrifugation. Total RNA was extracted using Trizol reagent, and RNA quality was assessed on an Agilent 2100 Bioanalyzer. Reading the germline V gene gives CDR1 KGHDR and CDR2 SFDVKD. From cysteine to phenylalanine, the CDR3 is 15 amino acids long. Only CDR3 DNA is held: 45 bases, read in frame from base 1. The germline V and J ends show losses of 7 bases and 2 bases respectively, and no gene match explains 9 bases of the junction.

Amplification of TCR beta CDR3 regions was carried out from RNA transcripts. For the first round of RT-PCR on the TCR CDR3, the HTBI primer set was used together with the Qiagen OneStep RT-PCR kit. A second multiplex PCR round built the libraries, followed by size selection and purification. Sequencing of the libraries was done on an Illumina HiSeq2000 using paired-end 100 bp reads. Processing in the source paper ran as follows. Raw data were processed with SOAPnuke, discarding reads with adapters, uncalled bases, mean Phred below 15, or no exact constant-primer or identifier match. COPE v1.2.5 was used to merge high-quality paired reads, and clonotypes were defined as unique nucleotide sequences. MiTCR v1.1 was used to align clonotypes to the IMGT TRBV, TRBD and TRBJ reference segments. Analysis was restricted to V-J combinations with a frequency above 0.0001, which covered roughly 99% of repertoires. A TCS score was defined as the ratio between F50 (clonal expansion) and ExV (chaos), using BLOSUM62-based TCRdist between CDR3 peptides within each V-J. Welch's t-statistics and random forest reduced several hundred V-J features to some 14, which were used in a naive Bayes classifier (R e1071). Using fastp at Q25 and MiXCR, TCRdb reprocessed the public reads and kept productive beta chains. Entries are consolidated by CDR3 protein sequence, retaining the most common genes and DNA. The V and J calls reflect TCRdb's pipeline rather than the authors' work. The sample table shows roughly 660,000 distinct CDR3 sequences, and about 18% are seen once. Roughly 16% of the sample belongs to the ten largest clones.

Only a few counts were recorded for this clonotype. What this receptor recognizes is not known. Base qualities are not provided; no much larger clone lies one nucleotide away. Here the chain combines TRBV24-1 and TRBJ2-7; 8 nucleotides in the junction match TRBD1. The sequence was obtained from a man between 50 and 59 years old with Graves' hyperthyroidism. Sequencing was carried out using blood. At the DNA level, the sequence is TGTGCCACCAGCCCGAGGGACAGGCCTCCCTACGAGCAGTACTTC. This yields the protein CATSPRDRPPYEQYF.